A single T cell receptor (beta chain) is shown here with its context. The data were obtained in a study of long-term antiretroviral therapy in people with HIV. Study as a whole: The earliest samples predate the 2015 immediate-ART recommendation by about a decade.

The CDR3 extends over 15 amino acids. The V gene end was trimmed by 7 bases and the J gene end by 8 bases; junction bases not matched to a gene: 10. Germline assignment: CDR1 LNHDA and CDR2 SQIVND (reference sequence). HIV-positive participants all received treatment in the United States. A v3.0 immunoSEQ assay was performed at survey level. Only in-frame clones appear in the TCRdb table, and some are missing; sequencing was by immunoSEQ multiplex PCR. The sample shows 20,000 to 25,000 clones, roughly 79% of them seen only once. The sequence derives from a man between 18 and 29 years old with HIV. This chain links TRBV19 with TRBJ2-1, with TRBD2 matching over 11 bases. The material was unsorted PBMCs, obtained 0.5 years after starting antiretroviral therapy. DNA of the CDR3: TGTGCCAGTAACTACAGACTAGCGGGATTGGATGAGCAGTTCTTC. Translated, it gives CASNYRLAGLDEQFF.